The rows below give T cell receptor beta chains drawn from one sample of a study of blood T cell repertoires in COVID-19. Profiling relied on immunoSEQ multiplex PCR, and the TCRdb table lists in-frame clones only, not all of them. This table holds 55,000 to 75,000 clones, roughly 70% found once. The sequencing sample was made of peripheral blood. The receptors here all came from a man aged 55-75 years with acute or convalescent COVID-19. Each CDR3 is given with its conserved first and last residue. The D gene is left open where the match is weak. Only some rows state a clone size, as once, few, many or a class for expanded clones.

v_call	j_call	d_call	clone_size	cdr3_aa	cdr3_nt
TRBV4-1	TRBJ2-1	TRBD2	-	CASSPRLAGDNEQFF	TGCGCCAGCAGCCCACGACTAGCGGGAGACAATGAGCAGTTCTTC
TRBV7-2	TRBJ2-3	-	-	CASSRGQTDTQYF	TGTGCCAGCAGCCGAGGACAAACAGATACGCAGTATTTT
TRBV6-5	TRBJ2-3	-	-	CASSSRLIGTDTQYF	TGTGCCAGCAGTTCACGTTTAATAGGCACAGATACGCAGTATTTT
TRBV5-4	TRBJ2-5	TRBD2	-	CASSLLAGAQETQYF	TGTGCCAGCAGCTTACTAGCGGGGGCCCAAGAGACCCAGTACTTC
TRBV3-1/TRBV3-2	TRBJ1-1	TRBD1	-	CASSLKGGQAEAFF	TGTGCCAGCAGCCTAAAAGGGGGACAGGCTGAAGCTTTCTTT
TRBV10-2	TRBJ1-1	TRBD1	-	CASSGDRDHSEAFF	TGCGCCAGCAGTGGGGACAGGGACCACTCTGAAGCTTTCTTT
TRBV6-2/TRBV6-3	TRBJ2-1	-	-	CASSYPPTVEQFF	TGTGCCAGCAGTTACCCGCCGACTGTTGAGCAGTTCTTC
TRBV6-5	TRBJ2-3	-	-	CASSYSRRGGVDTQYF	TGTGCCAGCAGTTACTCCCGGAGGGGGGGGGTCGATACGCAGTATTTT
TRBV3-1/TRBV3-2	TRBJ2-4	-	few	CASSQAPLASGAKNIQYF	TGTGCCAGCAGCCAAGCCCCCTTGGCCAGCGGAGCCAAAAACATTCAGTACTTC
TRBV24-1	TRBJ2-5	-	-	CATSDYRDTIDQETQYF	TGTGCCACCAGTGATTACCGGGACACGATAGACCAAGAGACCCAGTACTTC
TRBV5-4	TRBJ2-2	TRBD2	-	CAPSPGALAGGGELFF	TGTGCCCCCAGCCCTGGGGCCCTAGCGGGGGGCGGGGAGCTGTTTTTT
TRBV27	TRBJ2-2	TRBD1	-	CASSSRDRGISNTGELFF	TGTGCCAGCAGTTCCCGGGACAGGGGAATATCGAACACCGGGGAGCTGTTTTTT
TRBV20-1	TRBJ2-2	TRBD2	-	CSASTLAGVDTGELFF	TGCAGTGCTAGTACCCTAGCGGGGGTCGACACCGGGGAGCTGTTTTTT
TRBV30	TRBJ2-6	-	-	CAWSVPGFPGANVLTF	TGTGCCTGGAGTGTACCGGGGTTCCCTGGGGCCAACGTCCTGACTTTC
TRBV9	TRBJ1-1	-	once	CASSVDSSQAFF	TGTGCCAGCAGCGTAGATTCCTCTCAAGCTTTCTTT
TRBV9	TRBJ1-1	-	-	CASSTQDRNTEAFF	TGTGCCAGCAGCACACAGGATAGGAACACTGAAGCTTTCTTT
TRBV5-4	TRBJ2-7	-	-	CASSTQGSSYEQYF	TGTGCCAGCAGCACCCAGGGGAGCTCCTACGAGCAGTACTTC
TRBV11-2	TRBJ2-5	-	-	CASSPGAVVDQETQYF	TGTGCCAGCAGCCCAGGGGCTGTGGTAGACCAAGAGACCCAGTACTTC
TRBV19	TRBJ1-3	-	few	CASSTMSSGNTIYF	TGTGCCAGTAGTACTATGAGCTCTGGAAACACCATATATTTT
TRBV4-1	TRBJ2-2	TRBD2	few	CASSHQLAGGNTGELFF	TGCGCCAGCAGCCACCAACTAGCGGGGGGAAACACCGGGGAGCTGTTTTTT
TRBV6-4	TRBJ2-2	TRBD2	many	CASSDSVSGGAPGELFF	TGTGCCAGCAGTGACTCCGTTAGCGGGGGGGCGCCCGGGGAGCTGTTTTTT
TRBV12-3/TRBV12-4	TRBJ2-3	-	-	CASRYTDTQYF	TGTGCCAGCAGATACACAGATACGCAGTATTTT
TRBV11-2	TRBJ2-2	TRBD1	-	CASRGQGGTGELFF	TGTGCCAGCAGGGGACAGGGCGGCACCGGGGAGCTGTTTTTT
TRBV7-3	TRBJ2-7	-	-	CASSLGGVSAEQYF	TGTGCCAGCAGCTTAGGAGGGGTGTCTGCCGAGCAGTACTTC
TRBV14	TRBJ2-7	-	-	CASSQDWAGRGEQYF	TGTGCCAGCAGCCAAGATTGGGCAGGGCGGGGCGAGCAGTACTTC
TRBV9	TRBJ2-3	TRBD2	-	CASSPGLAGGASTDTQYF	TGTGCCAGCAGCCCTGGACTAGCGGGGGGAGCCAGCACAGATACGCAGTATTTT
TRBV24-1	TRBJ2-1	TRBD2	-	CATSDLAGRGGEQFF	TGTGCCACCAGTGATCTTGCGGGCCGGGGGGGTGAGCAGTTCTTC
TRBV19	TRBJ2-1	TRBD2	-	CASSGLAGGAHNEQFF	TGTGCCAGTAGCGGACTAGCGGGAGGGGCTCACAATGAGCAGTTCTTC
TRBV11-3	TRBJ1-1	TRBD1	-	CASSTGQVGTEAFF	TGTGCCAGCAGCACCGGACAGGTCGGCACTGAAGCTTTCTTT